The 17 T cell receptor beta chains given below trace back to one sample, sequenced in a study of T-cell memory formation after mild COVID-19. TCRdb analysed the 5' RACE reads with MiXCR anew, one entry per CDR3 protein. The sample records a few hundred thousand distinct CDR3 sequences, less than 25% being singletons. Sequencing was carried out using PBMCs or a T cell subset sorted from them (not recorded which). All receptors come from an adult woman who had mild COVID-19 (a few samples of this study predate the infection). Cell type and time point are not known.

This clonotype was recorded many times. J is TRBJ2-3 and V is TRBV7-9, with D unresolved. Per germline, CDR1 SEHNR and CDR2 FQNEAQ (reference sequence). V was clipped by 5 bases and J by 2 bases, with 8 bases between them. The CDR3 length is 13 residues. As DNA, the CDR3 is TGTGCCAGCAGCCCGCTGGACACAGATACGCAGTATTTT. Its translation is CASSPLDTDTQYF.

This clonotype was picked up one time. This chain joins TRBV7-7 and TRBJ2-3; 7 bases map to TRBD2. The germline CDR1 and CDR2 sequences are SSHAT and FNYEAQ (reference sequence). The CDR3 has 14 amino acids. With 3 bases clipped from V and 6 bases from J, the junction kept 6 bases outside the gene matches. The CDR3 region is CASSFGLAADTQYF. DNA of the CDR3: TGTGCCAGCAGCTTCGGTCTAGCGGCCGATACGCAGTATTTT.

The genes are TRBV29-1 and TRBJ2-3; TRBD2 aligns across 11 bases. V dropped 0 bases and J dropped 6; count of bases not matched to a gene: 14. CDR1 and CDR2 from the germline V gene are SQVTM and ANQGSEA. The CDR3 runs 18 residues. The CDR3 here is CSVEEGLAGGSPWDTQYF. CDR3 bases: TGCAGCGTTGAAGAGGGCCTAGCGGGAGGCTCCCCGTGGGATACGCAGTATTTT.

This clonotype was recorded at least ten times. The chain links TRBV3-1 to TRBJ2-3; a weak D match, TRBD2 (6 bases). Germline V gene sequence: CDR1 LGHDT, CDR2 YNNKEL (reference sequence). The CDR3 length is 14 residues. V was pared by 0 bases and J by 5 bases, with 9 bases between. Here the CDR3 DNA reads TGTGCCAGCAGCCAAGACCTCGGGAGAGATACGCAGTATTTT. Translated: CASSQDLGRDTQYF.

V is TRBV7-3 and J is TRBJ2-1; weak D call: TRBD2 (5 bases). CDR1 SGHTA and CDR2 FQGTGA come from the germline V gene. This CDR3 spans 14 amino acids. Trimming took off 3 bases at V and 8 bases at J, with 14 bases between the two ends. The CDR3 sequence: CASSFAVTTDEQFF. In DNA form, the CDR3 reads TGTGCCAGCAGCTTTGCGGTGACTACTGATGAGCAGTTCTTC.

This clonotype has only a few counts. This chain connects TRBV18 to TRBJ1-1, with D possibly TRBD1 on 5 matching bases. With 2 bases removed from V and 0 bases from J, the gap between germline ends came to 19 bases. Germline assignment: CDR1 KGHSH and CDR2 LQKENI. The CDR3 length is 18 residues. This CDR3 is CASSPSGTFSTVNTEAFF. The CDR3, as DNA: TGTGCCAGCTCACCATCAGGGACCTTCTCAACGGTGAACACTGAAGCTTTCTTT.

This clonotype was observed a handful of times. The chain has TRBV24-1 and TRBJ2-3, with D hard to call. The CDR3 runs 14 residues. The germline V gene has CDR1 KGHDR and CDR2 SFDVKD. The V and J ends lost 8 bases and 5 bases respectively, with 16 bases between them. The CDR3 region is CATKGPKWEDTQYF. CDR3 DNA sequence: TGTGCCACCAAGGGCCCCAAATGGGAAGATACGCAGTATTTT.

The chain has TRBV15 and TRBJ2-5, with no clear D. The V gene's germline CDR1 is LNHNV and CDR2 YYDKDF (reference sequence). This CDR3 has 14 amino acids. V was pared by 0 bases and J by 1 base, with 6 bases between. CDR3 loop: CATSRDRTQETQYF. For the CDR3, the DNA is TGTGCCACCAGCAGAGACCGGACCCAAGAGACCCAGTACTTC.

The gene calls are TRBV29-1 and TRBJ2-1; D might be TRBD1 (6 bases). The CDR3 runs 12 residues. Trimming removed 0 bases from V and 8 bases from J, with 8 bases in between. The germline gives CDR1 SQVTM, CDR2 ANQGSEA. CDR3 sequence (DNA): TGCAGCGTTGAAGAAGGGGGTGATGAGCAGTTCTTC. It translates to CSVEEGGDEQFF.

The chain recombines TRBV7-2 with TRBJ1-2; tentatively, D is TRBD1 (5 bases). This CDR3 has 13 amino acids. Looked up from germline, CDR1 is SGHTA and CDR2 is FQGNSA. The V gene lost 7 bases and the J gene lost 8 bases, with 17 bases spanning the gap. The CDR3 region has the DNA TGTGCCAGCACCCCTGGGACTTTTTTCGGCTACACCTTC. Amino acids: CASTPGTFFGYTF.

J is TRBJ2-7 and V is TRBV4-1; D is unresolved. Germline CDR1 reads MGHRA; CDR2 reads YSYEKL. The CDR3 spans 15 residues. Trimming stripped 9 bases from V and 4 bases from J, with 22 bases between. CDR3: CASSPGRAQIYEQYF. The CDR3 DNA reads as TGCGCCAGTTCCCCGGGCCGGGCTCAAATTTACGAGCAGTACTTC.

This clonotype was detected a few times. The V and J genes are TRBV6-2 or TRBV6-3 and TRBJ2-1; 16 bases match TRBD2. Trimming took 5 bases from V and 6 from J; bases not matched to a gene: 4. There are 16 residues in the CDR3. Looked up from germline, CDR1 is MNHEY and CDR2 is SVGEGT. The CDR3 reads CASSLGLAGGSNEQFF. The CDR3 DNA follows: TGTGCCAGCAGTCTGGGACTAGCGGGAGGGTCCAATGAGCAGTTCTTC.

This clonotype showed up just a few times. In DNA, the CDR3 is TGTGCCAGCAGCTGGGGAGGGCACACTGAAGCTTTCTTT. It is translated as CASSWGGHTEAFF. J is TRBJ1-1 and V is TRBV7-9, with unresolved D. Germline CDR1 reads SEHNR; CDR2 reads FQNEAQ (reference sequence). This CDR3 is built from 13 residues. Between the trimmed V and J ends, which lost 4 bases and 3 bases, there was a span of 9 bases.

This clonotype was recorded a few times. The rearrangement uses TRBV7-8 and TRBJ1-1; D is undetermined. Looked up from germline, CDR1 is SGHVS and CDR2 is FQNEAQ. V was shortened by 1 base and J by 6 bases, with 9 bases between the two germline ends. CDR3 length: 13 amino acids. The CDR3 protein is CASSLGPGSEAFF. CDR3 sequence (DNA): TGTGCCAGCAGCTTAGGTCCCGGATCTGAAGCTTTCTTT.

This clonotype was counted only a few times. The J gene is TRBJ2-7, the V gene TRBV29-1, with a tentative D call TRBD2 (6 bases). Between the trimmed V and J ends, which lost 3 bases and 3 bases, there was a span of 12 bases. Germline CDR1 SQVTM, CDR2 ANQGSEA. This CDR3 has 13 residues. Here the CDR3 reads CSVEGGRGYEQYF. For the CDR3, the DNA is TGCAGCGTTGAGGGGGGTCGGGGCTACGAGCAGTACTTC.

This clonotype was recorded a few times. The chain carries TRBV11-3 and TRBJ2-1, with D perhaps matching TRBD2 (5 bases). With 0 bases removed from V and 14 bases from J, the gap between germline ends came to 14 bases. The CDR3 spans 13 residues. Germline V CDR1 and CDR2: SGHNT, YENEEA. The CDR3 is CASSLEVELGKFF. As DNA, the CDR3 is TGTGCCAGCAGCTTAGAGGTAGAACTAGGGAAGTTCTTC.

The V and J genes are TRBV29-1 and TRBJ2-1; 9 nucleotides align to TRBD1. V dropped 8 bases and J dropped 6; count of bases not matched to a gene: 14. Germline-derived CDR1 and CDR2 are SQVTM and ANQGSEA. This CDR3 is 15 amino acids long. CDR3 region: CSSCRGQGDRNEQFF. As DNA, the CDR3 is TGCAGCTCTTGTAGGGGACAGGGAGATCGCAATGAGCAGTTCTTC.